This TCR beta chain appears in the sequencing data of a study of cytomegalovirus exposure and HLA in healthy donors. Researchers ran the PCR with 60 Vbeta and 13 Jbeta primers. The table came from immunoSEQ multiplex PCR; TCRdb's copy has only in-frame clones and leaves some out. The repertoire holds 100,000 to 150,000 clones, roughly two thirds seen once, with less than 2% in the top ten. V was clipped by 2 bases and J by 4 bases; unmatched bases: 12. The CDR3 has 20 residues. Per germline, CDR1 LNHDA and CDR2 SQIVND (reference sequence). The source material was PBMCs. This chain links TRBV19 with TRBJ2-6; 12 positions match TRBD1. The TCR comes from a man aged 30 to 45 in good health and CMV-seropositive. CDR3 in DNA: TGTGCCAGTAGTATATTAATCCGGGACAGGGGGCTGCTCGGGGCCAACGTCCTGACTTTC. This gives the protein CASSILIRDRGLLGANVLTF.